What follows are 26 T cell receptor beta chains derived from one specimen sequenced in a study of blood T cell repertoires in COVID-19. This table comes from immunoSEQ multiplex PCR, and its TCRdb copy is limited to in-frame clones, with some not included. The table has some 230,000 clones, around 84% seen once. Sequences were obtained from peripheral blood. These receptors all come from a man aged 45-65 years who had recovered from COVID-19.

This chain connects TRBV25-1 to TRBJ1-1; tentative D call: TRBD1 (6 bases). The CDR3 has 14 amino acids. Germline loops: CDR1 MGHDK, CDR2 SYGVNS. With 5 bases removed from V and 9 bases from J, the gap between germline ends came to 19 bases. The CDR3 sequence is CASSRAGTGQKAFF. The CDR3 region has the DNA TGTGCCAGCAGTAGGGCCGGAACAGGGCAGAAAGCTTTCTTT.

The chain joins TRBV28 to TRBJ2-7; a weak D match, TRBD1 (5 bases). This CDR3 is built from 17 residues. The germline V gene has CDR1 MDHEN and CDR2 SYDVKM. V was trimmed by 3 bases and J by 3 bases, leaving 21 bases between them. CDR3 sequence reads: CASSFRPTGPWYYEQYF. The CDR3, as DNA: TGTGCCAGCAGTTTCCGACCAACAGGTCCTTGGTACTACGAGCAGTACTTC.

The chain links TRBV6-5 to TRBJ2-7; no clear D. The CDR3 contains 15 residues. CDR1 is MNHEY and CDR2 is SVGAGI in the germline V gene. V lost 7 bases, J lost 2 bases, and 18 bases lay in between. This CDR3 is CASKETPNTPYEQYF. CDR3 coding DNA: TGTGCCAGCAAAGAGACTCCGAACACACCCTACGAGCAGTACTTC.

V usage is TRBV5-1 and J usage is TRBJ2-7; TRBD2 matches at 9 bases. J was trimmed by 5 bases and V by 0 bases; bases with no gene match: 6. Germline CDR1 and CDR2: SGHRS and YFSETQ. The CDR3 runs to 15 residues. The CDR3 here is CASSLEGGRAHEQYF. For the CDR3, the DNA is TGCGCCAGCAGCTTGGAGGGCGGGAGGGCCCACGAGCAGTACTTC.

The rearrangement links TRBV2 to TRBJ1-5, with D uncertain. CDR3 length equals 13 residues. Trimming shortened V by 7 bases and J by 4 bases, and 11 bases separated the two germline ends. In germline, CDR1 is SNHLY, CDR2 FYNNEI. The CDR3 loop is CASNSNRNQPQHF. CDR3 sequence (DNA): TGTGCCAGCAATTCAAACAGAAATCAGCCCCAGCATTTT. The entire variable domain, with the rest obtained from reference TRBV2 and TRBJ1-5, is as follows: EPEVTQTPSHQVTQMGQEVILRCVPISNHLYFYWYRQILGQKVEFLVSFYNNEISEKSEIFDDQFSVERPDGSNFTLKIRSTKLEDSAMYFCASNSNRNQPQHFGDGTRLSIL.

V and J are TRBV19 and TRBJ1-1; 8 bases are a match to TRBD1. The CDR3 has 15 residues. The V segment lost 7 bases and the J segment 1 base; nucleotides outside the gene matches: 8. The germline V gene has CDR1 LNHDA and CDR2 SQIVND (reference sequence). Here the CDR3 DNA reads TGTGCCAGTACCCTTAGGACAGGGAGGAACACTGAAGCTTTCTTT. Its protein is CASTLRTGRNTEAFF. The entire variable domain, with the rest obtained from reference TRBV19 and TRBJ1-1, is as follows: DGGITQSPKYLFRKEGQNVTLSCEQNLNHDAMYWYRQDPGQGLRLIYYSQIVNDFQKGDIAEGYSVSREKKESFPLTVTSAQKNPTAFYLCASTLRTGRNTEAFFGQGTRLTVV.

The chain is built from TRBV29-1 and TRBJ1-3, with D possibly matching TRBD1 (5 bases). The CDR3 sequence is 14 residues long. V was pared by 4 bases and J by 0 bases, with 10 bases between. Germline CDR1 and CDR2: SQVTM and ANQGSEA. CDR3 nucleotides: TGCAGCGTTGGGGGGGAAAACTCTGGAAACACCATATATTTT. Protein product: CSVGGENSGNTIYF.

This rearrangement joins TRBV9 to TRBJ1-1, with 7 bases matching TRBD1. Germline V gene data show CDR1 as SGDLS and CDR2 as YYNGEE. The CDR3 loop spans 17 amino acids. V shed 2 bases, J shed 2 bases, and the junction held 12 bases outside the gene matches. CDR3 region: CASSVGYRGPSNTEAFF. Here the CDR3 DNA reads TGTGCCAGCAGCGTTGGATACAGGGGTCCCTCTAACACTGAAGCTTTCTTT.

The chain has TRBV9 and TRBJ2-3; 10 bases align to TRBD2. The length of the CDR3 is 16 residues. In germline, CDR1 is SGDLS, CDR2 YYNGEE. With 2 bases clipped from V and 5 bases from J, the junction kept 8 bases outside the gene matches. The CDR3 sequence: CASSVSSGRGKDTQYF. The DNA of the CDR3 is TGTGCCAGCAGCGTGTCTAGCGGGAGAGGGAAAGATACGCAGTATTTT.

The V gene is TRBV9, the J gene TRBJ2-7, with a possible D match to TRBD1 (5 bases). V was cut by 0 bases and J by 3 bases, with 13 bases left in between. Germline values: CDR1 SGDLS, CDR2 YYNGEE. The CDR3 has 15 residues. This chain's CDR3 is CASSVAWSDSYEQYF. CDR3 DNA sequence: TGTGCCAGCAGCGTAGCCTGGAGCGACAGCTACGAGCAGTACTTC.

The chain joins TRBV4-2 to TRBJ2-1; no reliable D call. Germline V gene lookup returns CDR1 LGHNA and CDR2 YNFKEQ. The CDR3 sequence is 15 residues long. V gave up 4 bases and J gave up 0 bases, with 10 bases separating them. CDR3 amino acids: CASSLQLSSYNEQFF. CDR3 nucleotides: TGTGCCAGCAGCCTGCAACTAAGCTCCTACAATGAGCAGTTCTTC.

This rearrangement joins TRBV3-1 (or the pseudogene TRBV3-2) to TRBJ2-7, with 12 bases lining up with TRBD2. The junction had 3 bases not matched to a gene; V was cut back by 0 bases and J by 6 bases. CDR3 length: 15 residues. Germline values: CDR1 LGHDT, CDR2 YNNKEL (reference sequence). The CDR3, as DNA: TGTGCCAGCAGCCAAGAAAGACTAGCGGGAGTCGAGCAGTACTTC. This translates into CASSQERLAGVEQYF.

This chain links TRBV4-1 with TRBJ2-1; D is ambiguous. Trimming cost V 0 bases and J 6 bases, with 18 bases left between them. This CDR3 is 17 amino acids long. Germline V gene sequence: CDR1 MGHRA, CDR2 YSYEKL. In DNA form, the CDR3 reads TGCGCCAGCAGCCAAGATGGCATGGGCGTTACCTTCAATGAGCAGTTCTTC. Protein sequence: CASSQDGMGVTFNEQFF.

The chain employs TRBV2 and TRBJ1-2; D uncertain. The CDR3 loop spans 12 amino acids. Trimming pared 3 bases from V and 10 bases from J, leaving 12 bases between. Per the germline V gene, CDR1 is SNHLY and CDR2 is FYNNEI. CDR3 coding DNA: TGTGCCAGCAGTGACCTCTTGGCAGTCTACACCTTC. This sequence encodes CASSDLLAVYTF.

The chain joins TRBV29-1 to TRBJ2-6, with D perhaps matching TRBD1 (5 bases). The germline CDR1 and CDR2 sequences are SQVTM and ANQGSEA. V dropped 4 bases and J dropped 0 bases, with 7 bases sitting between them. The CDR3 extends over 14 amino acids. In DNA form, the CDR3 reads TGCAGCGTTGTGACAGTCTCTGGGGCCAACGTCCTGACTTTC. It yields the protein CSVVTVSGANVLTF.

V gene TRBV7-6 combines with J gene TRBJ1-6; D is perhaps TRBD1 (5 bases). The CDR3 has 16 residues. The germline V gene has CDR1 SGHVS and CDR2 FNYEAQ. Between the trimmed V and J ends, which lost 5 bases and 6 bases, there was a span of 17 bases. CDR3 DNA: TGTGCCAGCAGCCGGACTGGGACCGGGGGTAATTCACCCCTCCACTTT. Translation: CASSRTGTGGNSPLHF.

The chain couples TRBV5-5 to TRBJ2-5; a possible D gene is TRBD1 (5 bases). CDR1 SGHKS and CDR2 YYEKEE come from the germline V gene (reference sequence). CDR3 size: 14 residues. Trimming stripped 1 base from V and 2 bases from J, with 9 bases between. Written as DNA, the CDR3 is TGTGCCAGCAGCTTGATCAGACAGCAAGAGACCCAGTACTTC. Its protein is CASSLIRQQETQYF.

The chain carries TRBV27 and TRBJ2-7; 9 bases agree with TRBD2. Germline V CDR1 and CDR2: MNHEY, SMNVEV (reference sequence). J gave up 6 bases and V 2 bases, and 5 bases lay outside the gene matches. CDR3 length: 14 amino acids. CDR3: CASSLKAGGGEQYF. The CDR3 DNA reads TGTGCCAGCAGTTTAAAGGCGGGAGGGGGCGAGCAGTACTTC.

The CDR3 sequence: CASSLDWYEQYF. Written as DNA, the CDR3 is TGCGCCAGCAGCTTGGACTGGTACGAGCAGTACTTC. The chain joins TRBV5-1 to TRBJ2-7; no reliable D call. Per the germline V gene, CDR1 is SGHRS and CDR2 is YFSETQ. V was trimmed by 0 bases and J by 4 bases, leaving 5 bases between them. The CDR3 consists of 12 residues. Complete variable domain (other parts from reference TRBV5-1 and TRBJ2-7): KAGVTQTPRYLIKTRGQQVTLSCSPISGHRSVSWYQQTPGQGLQFLFEYFSETQRNKGNFPGRFSGRQFSNSRSEMNVSTLELGDSALYLCASSLDWYEQYFGPGTRLTVT.

DNA of the CDR3: TGTGCCAGCTCACGCCGACTAGCGGGAGGGTTCTCCTACGAGCAGTACTTC. Encoded protein: CASSRRLAGGFSYEQYF. The chain uses TRBV18 and TRBJ2-7, with 14 positions matching TRBD2. The length of the CDR3 is 17 residues. V trimming: 4 bases; J trimming: 0 bases; junction bases outside the gene matches: 5. Germline V gene lookup returns CDR1 KGHSH and CDR2 LQKENI.

This clone was seen just once. The genes are TRBV28 and TRBJ1-1, with 9 bases lining up with TRBD1. The V and J ends lost 5 bases and 5 bases, in that order; junction bases with no gene match: 6. The germline V gene encodes CDR1 MDHEN and CDR2 SYDVKM. The CDR3 consists of 14 residues. The CDR3 is CASSVDRGRTEAFF. The CDR3 nucleotides read TGTGCCAGCAGTGTTGACAGGGGGAGGACTGAAGCTTTCTTT. Combining the CDR3 with reference TRBV28 and TRBJ1-1 gives the whole variable domain DVKVTQSSRYLVKRTGEKVFLECVQDMDHENMFWYRQDPGLGLRLIYFSYDVKMKEKGDIPEGYSVSREKKERFSLILESASTNQTSMYLCASSVDRGRTEAFFGQGTRLTVV.

The chain couples TRBV29-1 to TRBJ1-5; no reliable D call. The V gene lost 4 bases and the J gene lost 4 bases, with 8 bases spanning the gap. The germline gives CDR1 SQVTM, CDR2 ANQGSEA. This CDR3 comprises 12 residues. The CDR3 reads CSVGGSNQPQHF. The CDR3 region has the DNA TGCAGCGTTGGAGGCAGTAATCAGCCCCAGCATTTT.

V is TRBV6-5 and J is TRBJ2-2, with TRBD2 matching over 10 bases. This CDR3 has 14 amino acids. V lost 8 bases to trimming and J lost 1 base; unmatched junction nucleotides: 1. Germline CDR1 MNHEY, CDR2 SVGAGI. The CDR3 DNA sequence: TGTGCCAGCGGACTAGCGGAGAACACCGGGGAGCTGTTTTTT. This sequence encodes CASGLAENTGELFF.

DNA of the CDR3: TGTGCCAGTAGGCCTCATAGGAGCTCCTACGAGCAGTACTTC. Translated: CASRPHRSSYEQYF. The chain recombines TRBV19 with TRBJ2-7; D unresolved. The V gene lost 6 bases and the J gene lost 0 bases, with 12 bases spanning the gap. The length of the CDR3 is 14 residues. Germline-derived CDR1 and CDR2 are LNHDA and SQIVND (reference sequence).

This clone was counted a single time. The DNA for the CDR3 is TGTGCCAGCTCCCGACCGGGACAGGGGAAAGGCGAGCAGTACTTC. This translates into CASSRPGQGKGEQYF. J is TRBJ2-7 and V is TRBV27; 10 nucleotides align to TRBD1. The CDR3 has 15 residues. V dropped 8 bases and J dropped 6; count of bases not matched to a gene: 13. Germline V gene data show CDR1 as MNHEY and CDR2 as SMNVEV (reference sequence).

The chain joins TRBV27 to TRBJ2-3; the match to TRBD2 covers 9 bases. Germline CDR1 MNHEY, CDR2 SMNVEV (reference sequence). This CDR3 has 19 amino acids. J gave up 4 bases and V 6 bases, and 20 bases lay outside the gene matches. Here the CDR3 DNA reads TGTGCCAGCAGCTCCAGAATAGCGGGAGTATCGGGAAGGGCAGATACGCAGTATTTT. It codes for CASSSRIAGVSGRADTQYF.